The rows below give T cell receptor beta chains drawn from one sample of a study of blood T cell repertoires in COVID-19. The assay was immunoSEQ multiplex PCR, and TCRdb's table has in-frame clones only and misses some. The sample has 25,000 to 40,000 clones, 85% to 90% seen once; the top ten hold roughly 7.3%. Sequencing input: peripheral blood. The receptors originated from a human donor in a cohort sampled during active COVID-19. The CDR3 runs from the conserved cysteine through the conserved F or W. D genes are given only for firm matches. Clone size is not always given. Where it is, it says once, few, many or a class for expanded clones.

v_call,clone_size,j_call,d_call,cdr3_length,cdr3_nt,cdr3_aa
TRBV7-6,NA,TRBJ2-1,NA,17,TGTGCCAGCAGCTTAGCTGCCGGGGGATTAACCGACAATGAGCAGTTCTTC,CASSLAAGGLTDNEQFF
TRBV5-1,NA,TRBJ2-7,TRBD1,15,TGCGCCAGCAGCTTGGCCGGGACAGGGTCCTACGAGCAGTACTTC,CASSLAGTGSYEQYF
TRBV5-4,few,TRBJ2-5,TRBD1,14,TGTGCCAGCAGCACCAGGGGGTTTAAAGAGACCCAGTACTTC,CASSTRGFKETQYF
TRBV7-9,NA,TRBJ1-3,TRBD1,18,TGTGCCAGCAGCCCACGACAGGGGGCGACGGCCTCTGGAAACACCATATATTTT,CASSPRQGATASGNTIYF
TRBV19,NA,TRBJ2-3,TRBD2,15,TGTGCCAGTAGTCCTGGACTAGCGGGAGTAGATACGCAGTATTTT,CASSPGLAGVDTQYF
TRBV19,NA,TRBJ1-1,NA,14,TGTGCCAGTAGTATCCCCCGTTCCGCAGCGGAAGCTTTCTTT,CASSIPRSAAEAFF
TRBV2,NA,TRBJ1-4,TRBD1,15,TGTGCCAGCAGTCGGGACAGGGGAACTAATGAAAAACTGTTTTTT,CASSRDRGTNEKLFF
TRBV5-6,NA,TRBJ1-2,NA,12,TGTGCCAGCAGCATCCGGGACTATGGCTACACCTTC,CASSIRDYGYTF
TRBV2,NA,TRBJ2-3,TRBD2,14,TGTGCCAGCACTTATAGCCTAGCGGCAGATACGCAGTATTTT,CASTYSLAADTQYF
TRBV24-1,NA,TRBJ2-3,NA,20,TGTGCCACCAGCCTCGCCAACCCCCCCCGACAGAGCCCGCGCACAGATACGCAGTATTTT,CATSLANPPRQSPRTDTQYF
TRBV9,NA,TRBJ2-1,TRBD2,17,TGTGCCAGCAGCGACAGCCCCGGGACTAGCGGTTACAATGAGCAGTTCTTC,CASSDSPGTSGYNEQFF
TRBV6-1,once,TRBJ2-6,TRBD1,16,TGTGCCAGCAGTGTCAGCAGGGGGTATGGGGCCAACGTCCTGACTTTC,CASSVSRGYGANVLTF
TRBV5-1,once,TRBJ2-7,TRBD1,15,TGCGCCAGCAGCCCCCAAGGGACAGGGACATACGAGCAGTACTTC,CASSPQGTGTYEQYF
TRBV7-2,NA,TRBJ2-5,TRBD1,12,TGTGCCAGCACCGGGACAGGAGAGACCCAGTACTTC,CASTGTGETQYF